These 23 T cell receptor beta chains were sequenced from one sample in a study of blood T cell repertoires in COVID-19. Profiled with immunoSEQ multiplex PCR; TCRdb holds only in-frame clones, not every one. The table lists under 200,000 clones, roughly 84% of them singletons. The source material was PBMCs or T cells enriched from blood (not recorded which). The source is a woman aged 25 to 39 who had been exposed to COVID-19.

The CDR3 loop is CASSLKGTTYGYTF. For the CDR3, the DNA is TGTGCCAGCAGTTTAAAAGGGACAACCTATGGCTACACCTTC. This chain links TRBV27 with TRBJ1-2; possible D gene TRBD1, 6 bases. CDR1 is MNHEY and CDR2 is SMNVEV in the germline V gene (reference sequence). CDR3 length: 14 residues. V shed 2 bases and J shed 4 bases, with 11 bases lying between them.

This sequence joins TRBV11-2 and TRBJ2-5; 7 bases map to TRBD1. Trimming took 3 bases from V and 10 from J; bases not matched to a gene: 8. Germline lookup yields CDR1 SGHAT and CDR2 FQNNGV. The CDR3 spans 13 residues. The CDR3 loop is CASSFQGDRDQYF. The DNA for the CDR3 is TGTGCCAGCAGCTTTCAGGGCGACAGGGACCAGTACTTC. The full variable domain, completed using reference TRBV11-2 and TRBJ2-5, is EAGVAQSPRYKIIEKRQSVAFWCNPISGHATLYWYQQILGQGPKLLIQFQNNGVVDDSQLPKDRFSAERLKGVDSTLKIQPAKLEDSAVYLCASSFQGDRDQYFGPGTRLLVL.

This clone was seen at least ten times. The chain links TRBV15 to TRBJ2-6; 7 bases align to TRBD2. V was pared by 0 bases and J by 0 bases, with 8 bases of the junction left unmatched. Germline CDR1 LNHNV, CDR2 YYDKDF (reference sequence). CDR3 length equals 19 residues. The CDR3 sequence is CATSRDETSTGSGANVLTF. The CDR3 nucleotides read TGTGCCACCAGCAGAGATGAGACTAGCACTGGCTCTGGGGCCAACGTCCTGACTTTC.

CDR3 amino acids: CASSSTPGTGVDEQYF. CDR3 sequence (DNA): TGTGCCAGCAGTTCAACCCCCGGGACAGGGGTGGACGAGCAGTACTTC. The chain is built from TRBV6-5 and TRBJ2-7; the match to TRBD1 covers 10 bases. The V gene end was trimmed by 4 bases and the J gene end by 5 bases; junction bases not matched to a gene: 11. Per germline, CDR1 MNHEY and CDR2 SVGAGI. The CDR3 is 16 residues long.

The chain employs TRBV12-5 and TRBJ1-5; 7 bases align to TRBD1. The CDR3 spans 15 residues. The trim removed 4 bases at V and 0 bases at J, leaving 3 bases unmatched. The germline gives CDR1 LGHNT, CDR2 FRNRAP. In DNA form, the CDR3 reads TGTGCTAGTGGTTCGGGGGACAGTAGCAATCAGCCCCAGCATTTT. Its translation is CASGSGDSSNQPQHF.

This chain uses TRBV5-6 with TRBJ2-1; 13 positions agree with TRBD2. V was clipped by 3 bases and J by 0 bases; unmatched bases: 9. The CDR3 is 19 amino acids. From germline, CDR1 is SGHDT and CDR2 YYEEEE. This CDR3 is CASSSTTSGGKSSYNEQFF. In DNA, the CDR3 is TGTGCCAGCAGCTCGACGACTAGCGGGGGGAAAAGCTCCTACAATGAGCAGTTCTTC.

The rearrangement uses TRBV2 and TRBJ1-5, with 7 bases lining up with TRBD1. The CDR3 loop spans 18 amino acids. With 7 bases clipped from V and 0 bases from J, the junction kept 15 bases outside the gene matches. Germline lookup yields CDR1 SNHLY and CDR2 FYNNEI. The CDR3 loop reads CASMSRRDSPYSNQPQHF. DNA for the CDR3: TGTGCCAGCATGAGCCGGAGGGACAGCCCATATAGCAATCAGCCCCAGCATTTT.

The J gene is TRBJ2-3, the V gene TRBV7-6, with 15 bases identical to TRBD2. The V gene's germline CDR1 is SGHVS and CDR2 FNYEAQ. The CDR3 is 18 amino acids. Trimming at V came to 4 bases and at J to 1 base, leaving 6 bases not matched to a gene. As DNA, the CDR3 is TGTGCCAGCAGCTCTCCGGGGACTAGCGGGGGGCGCACAGATACGCAGTATTTT. It yields the protein CASSSPGTSGGRTDTQYF.

V gene TRBV5-3 combines with J gene TRBJ2-4; D unresolved. TRBV5-3 is an ORF for which the function is uncertain. The CDR3 extends over 11 amino acids. Trimming removed 7 bases at V and 4 bases at J, with 6 bases between. The CDR3 nucleotides read TGTGCCAGACTCCGGAAAAACATTCAGTACTTC. This gives the protein CARLRKNIQYF.

The chain has TRBV3-1 (or the pseudogene TRBV3-2) and TRBJ2-3; the match to TRBD1 covers 10 bases. The CDR3 loop spans 16 amino acids. Germline V CDR1 and CDR2: LGHDT, YNNKEL (reference sequence). With 2 bases clipped from V and 4 bases from J, the junction kept 6 bases outside the gene matches. CDR3 sequence (DNA): TGTGCCAGCAGCCAATATGACAGGGGGCAGGCAGATACGCAGTATTTT. Its protein product is CASSQYDRGQADTQYF.

This rearrangement joins TRBV5-5 to TRBJ2-3; a possible D gene is TRBD1 (5 bases). Trimming took off 3 bases at V and 4 bases at J, with 9 bases between the two ends. This CDR3 is 13 amino acids long. The germline CDR1 and CDR2 sequences are SGHKS and YYEKEE (reference sequence). This chain's CDR3 is CASSYTGPDTQYF. The CDR3 DNA is TGTGCCAGCAGCTATACAGGCCCAGATACGCAGTATTTT.

This clone was seen a handful of times. V usage is TRBV5-1 and J usage is TRBJ1-2; 7 bases fit TRBD1. J gave up 6 bases and V 4 bases, and 9 bases lay outside the gene matches. This CDR3 has 14 amino acids. Germline CDR1 is SGHRS and CDR2 is YFSETQ. In nucleotides, the CDR3 is TGCGCCAGCAGCCAAGAAGGGGGCCTAAATGGCTACACCTTC. This sequence encodes CASSQEGGLNGYTF.

This clone occurred a few times. This rearrangement joins TRBV5-4 to TRBJ2-7, with 7 bases that match TRBD1. Germline CDR1 reads SGHNT; CDR2 reads YYREEE (reference sequence). V was clipped by 4 bases and J by 9 bases; unmatched bases: 19. The CDR3 runs 16 residues. As DNA, the CDR3 is TGTGCCAGCAGCGCTCCGTCCGGGACAGAGTCCTCAGGGCAGTACTTC. Translation: CASSAPSGTESSGQYF.

This clone was seen more than once but under ten times. This rearrangement joins TRBV6-6 to TRBJ1-2; D gene ambiguous. The germline V gene has CDR1 MNHNY and CDR2 SVGAGI (reference sequence). This CDR3 is 10 amino acids long. Trimming cost V 1 base and J 10 bases, with 4 bases left between them. The CDR3 loop reads CASSYYNYTF. In nucleotides, the CDR3 is TGTGCCAGCAGTTACTACAACTACACCTTC.

The chain joins TRBV13 to TRBJ1-1; 7 bases line up with TRBD1. This CDR3 is 13 amino acids long. Per the germline V gene, CDR1 is PRHDT and CDR2 is FYEKMQ (reference sequence). V was clipped by 5 bases and J by 7 bases; unmatched bases: 7. CDR3 in amino acids: CASSPGRDSEAFF. In DNA, the CDR3 is TGTGCCAGCAGCCCAGGACGGGACAGTGAAGCTTTCTTT.

The chain uses TRBV9 and TRBJ1-6, with a weak D call TRBD1 (5 bases). Trimming pared 0 bases from V and 6 bases from J, leaving 19 bases between. The CDR3 runs to 18 residues. Germline V lookup: CDR1 SGDLS, CDR2 YYNGEE. The CDR3 sequence is CASSVGPGPDQGNSPLHF. For the CDR3, the DNA is TGTGCCAGCAGCGTAGGGCCAGGGCCAGATCAAGGTAATTCACCCCTCCACTTT.

The chain is built from TRBV15 and TRBJ2-5, with 9 bases matching TRBD1. The CDR3 consists of 14 residues. V dropped 3 bases and J dropped 4; count of bases not matched to a gene: 3. Germline CDR1 LNHNV, CDR2 YYDKDF (reference sequence). The CDR3 sequence is CATSRGQGIETQYF. The CDR3 nucleotides are TGTGCCACCAGCAGGGGACAGGGAATAGAGACCCAGTACTTC.

This chain uses TRBV21-1 with TRBJ1-3; whether TRBD1, the table's D call, matches the DNA was not checked. TRBV21-1 is designated a pseudogene. This CDR3 is built from 14 residues. CDR3 residues: CASSINRVRNTIYF. The CDR3 DNA is TGTGCCAGCAGCATAAACAGGGTCCGGAACACCATATATTTT.

The chain employs TRBV5-6 and TRBJ1-2; tentatively, D is TRBD1 (6 bases). CDR1 is SGHDT, CDR2 YYEEEE, per germline. The V and J ends lost 4 bases and 7 bases respectively, with 23 bases between them. The CDR3 is 16 amino acids. CDR3 in amino acids: CASSTPGWGGAGGYTF. The DNA for the CDR3 is TGTGCCAGCAGCACCCCCGGATGGGGGGGCGCGGGTGGCTACACCTTC.

J is TRBJ2-5 and V is TRBV6-5; 10 nucleotides align to TRBD2. The V and J ends lost 11 bases and 5 bases, in that order; junction bases with no gene match: 14. There are 15 residues in the CDR3. Germline lookup yields CDR1 MNHEY and CDR2 SVGAGI. The CDR3 protein is CALAGLAGEWETQYF. Written as DNA, the CDR3 is TGTGCCCTGGCCGGGCTAGCGGGGGAATGGGAGACCCAGTACTTC.

The chain couples TRBV7-9 to TRBJ1-1, with D uncertain. Germline values: CDR1 SEHNR, CDR2 FQNEAQ (reference sequence). The CDR3 contains 14 residues. V lost 2 bases, J lost 2 bases, and 9 bases lay in between. CDR3 region: CASSLQAGNTEAFF. For the CDR3, the DNA is TGTGCCAGCAGCTTACAGGCAGGAAACACTGAAGCTTTCTTT.

V is TRBV5-1 and J is TRBJ1-3; the D gene is possibly TRBD1 (5 bases). The CDR3 runs to 15 residues. Trimming cost V 2 bases and J 4 bases, with 13 bases left between them. The germline CDR1 and CDR2 sequences are SGHRS and YFSETQ. The chain's CDR3 is CASSFSGTYGNTIYF. The CDR3 nucleotides are TGCGCCAGCAGCTTCTCCGGGACTTACGGAAACACCATATATTTT.

This chain connects TRBV18 to TRBJ1-5, with D possibly being TRBD1 (5 bases). This CDR3 is 13 amino acids long. CDR1 is KGHSH, CDR2 LQKENI, per germline. With 4 bases removed from V and 1 base from J, the gap between germline ends came to 5 bases. The CDR3 DNA is TGTGCCAGCTCACAGGGGAGCAATCAGCCCCAGCATTTT. Translated, it gives CASSQGSNQPQHF.